Sequencing of this T cell receptor beta chain was carried out in a study of T-cell memory formation after mild COVID-19. TCRdb processed the 5' RACE reads anew with MiXCR; each CDR3 protein has one entry. The sample shows 280,000 or so distinct CDR3 sequences, around 8% of them seen only once. Deletions cut 5 bases from V and 4 bases from J, with 29 bases between. This CDR3 contains 19 residues. Germline V CDR1 and CDR2: LNHNV, YYDKDF (reference sequence). This receptor was identified in a man aged 18 to 30 who had mild COVID-19 (a few samples of this study predate the infection). Cell type and time point are not known. The specimen sequenced was PBMCs or a T cell subset sorted from them (not recorded which). The genes are TRBV15 and TRBJ1-2; TRBD1 is a possible D gene (5 bases). CDR3 bases: TGTGCCACCAGCCGGGTGGGAGACAGAGGGAGGTGGCCGTCCTATGGCTACACCTTC. This codes for CATSRVGDRGRWPSYGYTF.